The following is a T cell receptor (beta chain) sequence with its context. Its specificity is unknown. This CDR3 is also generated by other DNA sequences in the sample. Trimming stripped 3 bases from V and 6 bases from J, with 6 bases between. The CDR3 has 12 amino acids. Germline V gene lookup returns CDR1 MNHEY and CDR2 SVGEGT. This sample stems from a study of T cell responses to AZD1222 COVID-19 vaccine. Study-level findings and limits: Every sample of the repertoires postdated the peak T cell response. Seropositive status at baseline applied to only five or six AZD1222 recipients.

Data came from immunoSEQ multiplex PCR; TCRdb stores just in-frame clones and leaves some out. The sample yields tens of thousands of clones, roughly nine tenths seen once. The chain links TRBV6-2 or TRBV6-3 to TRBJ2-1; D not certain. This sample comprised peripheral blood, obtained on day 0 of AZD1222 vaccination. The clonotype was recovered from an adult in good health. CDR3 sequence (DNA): TGTGCCAGCAGTTATCTGGGCAATGAGCAGTTCTTC. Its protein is CASSYLGNEQFF.